The 18 T cell receptor beta chains listed next were all sequenced from one sample in a study of T cell clones after liver transplantation (dated by TCRdb to about 2019). Libraries were prepared through the immunoSEQ multiplex PCR assay. Entries here come from immuneACCESS through TCRdb and include only in-frame sequences with V and J called. Some clones fail to appear in such tables; in the studies checked, an unresolved V gene covers under half of the shortfall, and the cause of the remainder is unknown. The sample table shows 12,000 to 15,000 clones, and 82% are seen once. The ten largest account for 28% of the sample. Source: CD8+ T cells from blood, taken around 4 years after liver transplant. All receptors derive from a human patient who received a liver transplant. After a transplant, some of the T cells may come from the graft donor.

CDR3 nucleotides: TGTGCCAGTAGTATAGTTGCGGGAGCCTACAATGAGCAGTTCTTC. This gives the protein CASSIVAGAYNEQFF. V is TRBV19 and J is TRBJ2-1, with TRBD2 matching 7 bases. CDR1 is LNHDA and CDR2 is SQIVND in the germline V gene (reference sequence). CDR3 length: 15 amino acids. Losses at the gene ends were 1 base for V and 2 bases for J; bases not matched to a gene: 2.

This chain links TRBV28 with TRBJ1-2, with 12 bases lining up with TRBD1. Germline V gives CDR1 MDHEN, CDR2 SYDVKM. The V and J ends lost 3 bases and 5 bases, in that order; junction bases with no gene match: 16. The CDR3 totals 19 residues. CDR3 sequence reads: CASSFLPRDRGQWEYGYTF. The CDR3 nucleotides are TGTGCCAGCAGTTTCCTTCCCCGGGACAGGGGGCAATGGGAGTATGGCTACACCTTC.

The chain couples TRBV7-9 to TRBJ2-5, with a weak D call TRBD2 (5 bases). This CDR3 has 12 residues. Per the germline V gene, CDR1 is SEHNR and CDR2 is FQNEAQ (reference sequence). V shed 6 bases and J shed 2 bases, with 7 bases lying between them. DNA for the CDR3: TGTGCCAGCAGACGGGGACAAGAGACCCAGTACTTC. Its protein is CASRRGQETQYF.

The chain combines TRBV2 with TRBJ1-1; tentatively, D is TRBD1 (5 bases). The CDR3 runs to 15 residues. Germline CDR1 and CDR2: SNHLY and FYNNEI. Trimming took off 5 bases at V and 2 bases at J, with 15 bases between the two ends. CDR3 protein: CASSSGGIDNTEAFF. The CDR3 coding sequence is TGTGCCAGCAGTTCGGGGGGGATAGATAACACTGAAGCTTTCTTT.

The rearrangement uses TRBV27 and TRBJ2-1; tentative D call: TRBD2 (5 bases). Trimming pared 6 bases from V and 10 bases from J, leaving 13 bases between. Germline V lookup: CDR1 MNHEY, CDR2 SMNVEV (reference sequence). The CDR3 consists of 12 residues. Written as DNA, the CDR3 is TGTGCCAGCAGCCCCAGCCCTAGCGAGCAGTTCTTC. It is translated as CASSPSPSEQFF.

The CDR3 DNA reads as TGTGCCAGCTCCTGGGACAGGAATAATTCACCCCTCCACTTT. Translating it yields CASSWDRNNSPLHF. The J gene is TRBJ1-6, the V gene TRBV25-1, with 8 bases identical to TRBD1. Trimming took 8 bases from V and 5 from J; bases not matched to a gene: 5. The CDR3 sequence is 14 residues long. The germline V gene has CDR1 MGHDK and CDR2 SYGVNS.

This clone counts as medium-sized. Compared with germline, one end of the junction differs, possibly owing to a read error. The V gene is TRBV7-9, the J gene TRBJ2-3, with D possibly matching TRBD2 (5 bases). The CDR3 runs 13 residues. CDR1 and CDR2 (germline): SEHNR, FQNEAQ (reference sequence). CDR3 nucleotides: TGTGCCAGCAGTTTAGCGAGTACAGATACGCAGTATTTT. Amino acid sequence: CASSLASTDTQYF.

This clone has more than one count but fewer than ten. The V and J genes are TRBV27 and TRBJ1-2; D may be TRBD1 (6 bases). The CDR3 is made up of 15 amino acids. Looked up from germline, CDR1 is MNHEY and CDR2 is SMNVEV (reference sequence). Trimming left V 6 bases short and J 6 bases short, with 20 bases between. CDR3 loop: CASSPLEGDYHGYTF. CDR3 DNA: TGTGCCAGCAGCCCCCTCGAGGGGGATTATCATGGCTACACCTTC.

This chain joins TRBV19 and TRBJ2-2; no clear D gene. Germline assignment: CDR1 LNHDA and CDR2 SQIVND (reference sequence). There are 15 residues in the CDR3. Trimming left V 0 bases short and J 4 bases short, with 9 bases between. The DNA of the CDR3 is TGTGCCAGTAGTATAGACCCAGGCCCCACCGGGGAGCTGTTTTTT. Protein sequence: CASSIDPGPTGELFF.

This clone was counted only a few times. This chain links TRBV29-1 with TRBJ1-2; no clear D. Germline assignment: CDR1 SQVTM and CDR2 ANQGSEA. The CDR3 spans 9 residues. V lost 4 bases and J lost 8, with 5 bases in between. The DNA for the CDR3 is TGCAGCGTTGCAGAGGGCTACACCTTC. It is translated as CSVAEGYTF. Filled out from reference TRBV29-1 and TRBJ1-2, the complete variable domain reads SAVISQKPSRDICQRGTSLTIQCQVDSQVTMMFWYRQQPGQSLTLIATANQGSEATYESGFVIDKFPISRPNLTFSTLTVSNMSPEDSSIYLCSVAEGYTFGSGTRLTVV.

The gene calls are TRBV7-9 and TRBJ1-2, with a possible D match to TRBD1 (5 bases). V was clipped by 1 base and J by 2 bases, with 11 bases between them. Germline CDR1 reads SEHNR; CDR2 reads FQNEAQ (reference sequence). CDR3 length: 15 residues. The CDR3 is CASSLDVQDNYGYTF. The CDR3 DNA sequence: TGTGCCAGCAGCTTAGACGTACAGGACAACTATGGCTACACCTTC.

The chain combines TRBV11-2 with TRBJ1-1; tentatively, D is TRBD1 (5 bases). Deletions cut 5 bases from V and 0 bases from J, with 16 bases between. Germline values: CDR1 SGHAT, CDR2 FQNNGV. This CDR3 has 16 residues. In DNA, the CDR3 is TGTGCCAGCAGCCGCGGGGGGGAGGGTCTGAACACTGAAGCTTTCTTT. It encodes CASSRGGEGLNTEAFF.

This chain links TRBV27 with TRBJ1-2, with a weak D call TRBD1 (6 bases). Trimming cost V 6 bases and J 8 bases, with 25 bases left between them. The CDR3 covers 16 residues. Germline V lookup: CDR1 MNHEY, CDR2 SMNVEV (reference sequence). The CDR3 DNA follows: TGTGCCAGCAGCGGAATGGGCAGGGGCGGGTCTAGGGGCTACACCTTC. It yields the protein CASSGMGRGGSRGYTF.

Here the CDR3 reads CASSPQRGADTQYF. The CDR3 DNA is TGTGCCAGCAGCCCCCAAAGGGGGGCAGATACGCAGTATTTT. V usage is TRBV4-2 and J usage is TRBJ2-3, with D perhaps assigned TRBD1 or TRBD2 (6 bases each). Germline V lookup: CDR1 LGHNA, CDR2 YNFKEQ. The CDR3 consists of 14 residues. V lost 4 bases and J lost 4, with 12 bases in between.

This clone was seen a handful of times. The rearrangement uses TRBV19 and TRBJ1-1; no clear D gene. The germline CDR1 and CDR2 sequences are LNHDA and SQIVND (reference sequence). CDR3 length: 13 amino acids. Trimming pared 6 bases from V and 1 base from J, leaving 9 bases between. This CDR3 reads CASRGITNTEAFF. CDR3 nucleotides: TGTGCCAGTAGGGGGATAACGAACACTGAAGCTTTCTTT. Combining the CDR3 with reference TRBV19 and TRBJ1-1 gives the whole variable domain DGGITQSPKYLFRKEGQNVTLSCEQNLNHDAMYWYRQDPGQGLRLIYYSQIVNDFQKGDIAEGYSVSREKKESFPLTVTSAQKNPTAFYLCASRGITNTEAFFGQGTRLTVV.

The V gene is TRBV6-5, the J gene TRBJ1-1; TRBD1 might be the D (5 bases). Germline CDR1 and CDR2: MNHEY and SVGAGI. V was cut by 6 bases and J by 5 bases, with 13 bases left in between. The CDR3 has 13 residues. The CDR3 loop reads CASRQGPGTEAFF. CDR3 DNA: TGTGCCAGCAGGCAGGGCCCCGGTACTGAAGCTTTCTTT.

This chain connects TRBV7-9 to TRBJ1-1; tentative D call: TRBD1 (6 bases). Germline V lookup: CDR1 SEHNR, CDR2 FQNEAQ (reference sequence). With 7 bases removed from V and 6 bases from J, the gap between germline ends came to 27 bases. The CDR3 totals 17 residues. The CDR3 sequence is CASTRSGQGSGNAEAFF. As DNA, the CDR3 is TGTGCCAGCACCCGGAGTGGGCAGGGGAGCGGTAACGCTGAAGCTTTCTTT.

The chain has TRBV2 and TRBJ2-3; D might be TRBD1 or TRBD2, each matching 6 bases. In germline, CDR1 is SNHLY, CDR2 FYNNEI. The V end lost 3 bases, the J end lost 5 bases, and 18 bases lay between the germline ends. The CDR3 has 16 residues. The CDR3 sequence is CASSDGFRGLEDTQYF. The CDR3 DNA sequence: TGTGCCAGCAGTGATGGATTCCGGGGGCTGGAAGATACGCAGTATTTT.